This record concerns one T cell receptor beta chain sequence. The antigen remains unidentified. The junction departs from the called germline gene at one end, perhaps through a read error. This sample's RNA came from whole unsorted tissue. Newly diagnosed lung cancer patients had thoracic surgery in China, August–November 2014, without prior chemotherapy. The sample comes from a study of tumor and adjacent non-tumor tissue in lung cancer. For the study at large: There were approximately twelve adenocarcinoma, 2 squamous cell carcinoma and 1 small cell lung cancer cases. Each sample yielded 3.9 million or so productive TCRbeta reads on average.

TCRbeta libraries were built with three rounds of nested PCR, modified from ARM-PCR. TCRdb re-called the multiplex PCR reads with MiXCR, one entry per CDR3 protein. The repertoire holds about 110,000 distinct CDR3 sequences, around 82% seen once, with roughly 20% in the top ten. Study outcomes and limitations: Significantly higher TCR diversity was found in tumor than normal lung.

The germline gives CDR1 WNHNN, CDR2 SYGVQD (reference sequence). The CDR3 totals 13 residues. This TCR was recovered from a man aged 70-80 years with non-small cell lung cancer. The V and J genes are TRBV10-1 and TRBJ1-1; D remains ambiguous. Sequenced input: lung tumor tissue. The CDR3 protein is CASSEHFGTEAFF. The DNA for the CDR3 is TGCGCCAGTAGTGAACATTTCGGCACTGAAGCGTTCTTT.